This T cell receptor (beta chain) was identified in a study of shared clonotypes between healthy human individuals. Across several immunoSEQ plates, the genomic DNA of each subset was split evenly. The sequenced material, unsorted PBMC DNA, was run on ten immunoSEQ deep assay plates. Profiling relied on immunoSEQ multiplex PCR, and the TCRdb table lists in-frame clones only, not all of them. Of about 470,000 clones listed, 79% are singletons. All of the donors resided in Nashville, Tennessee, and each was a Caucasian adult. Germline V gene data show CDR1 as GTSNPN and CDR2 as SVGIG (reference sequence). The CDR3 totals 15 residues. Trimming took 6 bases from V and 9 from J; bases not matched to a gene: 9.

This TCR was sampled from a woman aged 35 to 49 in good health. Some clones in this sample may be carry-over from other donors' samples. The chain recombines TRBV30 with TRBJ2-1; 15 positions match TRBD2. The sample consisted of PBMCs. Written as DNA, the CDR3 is TGTGCCTGCGGACTAGCGGGAGGGCCCGGTGGTGAGCAGTTCTTC. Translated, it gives CACGLAGGPGGEQFF.